This T cell receptor beta chain derives from a study of identical twins. Trimming removed 8 bases from V and 0 bases from J, with 14 bases in between. Germline V gene sequence: CDR1 LNHNV, CDR2 YYDKDF (reference sequence). This CDR3 has 14 residues. This clonotype was seen a handful of times. TCRdb itself ran the 5' RACE reads through MiXCR, one entry per CDR3 protein. The repertoire holds 250,000 to 350,000 distinct CDR3 sequences, with over 8.5% as singletons. A further study also used this sample, focusing on yellow fever vaccine responses in identical twins.

The receptor was isolated from a woman in her late teens or twenties in good health. The sample taken for sequencing was CD8+ T cells sorted from blood. The V call is TRBV15, the J call TRBJ2-7; D is possibly TRBD1 (6 bases). The DNA of the CDR3 is TGTGCCACCTCCCTCTGGGACATCTCCTACGAGCAGTACTTC. Amino acids: CATSLWDISYEQYF.